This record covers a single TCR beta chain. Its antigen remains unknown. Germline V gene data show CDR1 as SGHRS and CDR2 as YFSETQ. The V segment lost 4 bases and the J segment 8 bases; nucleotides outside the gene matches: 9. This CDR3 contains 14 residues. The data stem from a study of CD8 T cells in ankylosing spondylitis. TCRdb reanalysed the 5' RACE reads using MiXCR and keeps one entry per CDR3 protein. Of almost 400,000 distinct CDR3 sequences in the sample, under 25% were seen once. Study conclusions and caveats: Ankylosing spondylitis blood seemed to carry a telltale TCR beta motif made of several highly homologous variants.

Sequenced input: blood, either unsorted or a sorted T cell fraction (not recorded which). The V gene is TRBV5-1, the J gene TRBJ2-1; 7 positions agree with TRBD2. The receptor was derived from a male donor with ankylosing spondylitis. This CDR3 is CASSPQTSSDEQFF. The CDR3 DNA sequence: TGCGCCAGCAGCCCCCAGACTAGCTCTGATGAGCAGTTCTTC.